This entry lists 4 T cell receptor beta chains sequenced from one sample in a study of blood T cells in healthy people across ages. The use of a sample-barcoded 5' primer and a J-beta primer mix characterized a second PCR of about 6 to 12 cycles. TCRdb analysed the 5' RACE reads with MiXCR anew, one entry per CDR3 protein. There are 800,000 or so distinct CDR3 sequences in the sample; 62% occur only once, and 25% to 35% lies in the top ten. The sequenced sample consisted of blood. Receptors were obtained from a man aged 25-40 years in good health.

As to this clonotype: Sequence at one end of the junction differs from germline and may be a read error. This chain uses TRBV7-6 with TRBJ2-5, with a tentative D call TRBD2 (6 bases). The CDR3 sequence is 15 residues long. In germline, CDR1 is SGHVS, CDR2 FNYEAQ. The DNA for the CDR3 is TGTGCCAGCGGCTTAGGGACTTTGTACCAAGAGACCCAGTACTTC. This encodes CASGLGTLYQETQYF.

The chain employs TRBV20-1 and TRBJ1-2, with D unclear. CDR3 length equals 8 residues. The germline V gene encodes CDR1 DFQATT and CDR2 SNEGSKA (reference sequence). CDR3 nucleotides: TGCGCCCCACCAGGCTACACCTTC. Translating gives CAPPGYTF.

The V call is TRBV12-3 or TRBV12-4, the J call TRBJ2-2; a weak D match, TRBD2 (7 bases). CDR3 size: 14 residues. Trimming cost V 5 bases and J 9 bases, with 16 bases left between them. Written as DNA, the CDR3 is TGTGCCAGCAGTCTTAACGGGGGGCTGAGGGAGCTGTTTTTT. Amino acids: CASSLNGGLRELFF.

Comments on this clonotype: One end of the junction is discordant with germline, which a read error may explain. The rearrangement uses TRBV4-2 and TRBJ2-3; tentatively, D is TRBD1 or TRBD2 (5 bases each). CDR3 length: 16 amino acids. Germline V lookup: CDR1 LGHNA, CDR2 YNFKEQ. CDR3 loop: CASSQESGAGTDTQYF. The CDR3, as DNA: TGCGCCAGCAGCCAAGAATCCGGGGCTGGCACAGATACGCAGTATTTT.